This T cell receptor beta chain was recovered during a study of cytomegalovirus exposure and HLA in healthy donors. This clone was detected once. The antigen remains undetermined. Both 60 Vbeta primers and 13 Jbeta primers went into the PCR. The repertoire was sequenced with immunoSEQ multiplex PCR; TCRdb's copy has only in-frame clones and lacks some. This table holds 200,000 or so clones, approximately 84% found once. Findings of the study overall: HLA restriction was apparent for most CMV-associated TCR beta chains in a later analysis. HLA-A and HLA-B allele assignments for most subjects were reportedly predicted accurately using TCR beta sequences.

The donors gave bone marrow, and they were healthy. The sample was PBMCs. The sequence was collected from a boy between 5 and 17 years old in good health and CMV-seronegative.

Written as DNA, the CDR3 is TGTGCCAGCAGCTTGGCGGGTAGCGGGAGCATTGGCGGGGAGCTGTTTTTT. This encodes CASSLAGSGSIGGELFF. This chain uses TRBV5-4 with TRBJ2-2, with 9 positions matching TRBD2. The CDR3 has 17 residues. Germline-derived CDR1 and CDR2 are SGHNT and YYREEE (reference sequence). V lost 0 bases to trimming and J lost 7 bases; unmatched junction nucleotides: 10.